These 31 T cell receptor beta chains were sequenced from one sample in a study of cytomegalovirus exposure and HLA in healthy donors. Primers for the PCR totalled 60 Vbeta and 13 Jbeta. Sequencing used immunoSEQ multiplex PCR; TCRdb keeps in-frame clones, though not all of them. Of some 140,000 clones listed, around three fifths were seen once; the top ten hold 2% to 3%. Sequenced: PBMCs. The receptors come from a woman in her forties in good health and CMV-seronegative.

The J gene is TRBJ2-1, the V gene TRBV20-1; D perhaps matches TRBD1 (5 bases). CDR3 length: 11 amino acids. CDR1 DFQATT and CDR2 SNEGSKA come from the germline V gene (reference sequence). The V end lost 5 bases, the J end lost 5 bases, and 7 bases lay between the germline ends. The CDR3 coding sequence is TGCAGTGCTCAACAGGACAATGAGCAGTTCTTC. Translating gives CSAQQDNEQFF.

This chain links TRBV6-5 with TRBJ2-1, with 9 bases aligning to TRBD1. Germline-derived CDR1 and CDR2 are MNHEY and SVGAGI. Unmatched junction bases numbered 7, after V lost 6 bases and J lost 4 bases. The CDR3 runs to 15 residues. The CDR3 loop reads CASRPDRGAYNEQFF. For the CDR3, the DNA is TGTGCCAGCAGACCCGACAGGGGGGCTTACAATGAGCAGTTCTTC.

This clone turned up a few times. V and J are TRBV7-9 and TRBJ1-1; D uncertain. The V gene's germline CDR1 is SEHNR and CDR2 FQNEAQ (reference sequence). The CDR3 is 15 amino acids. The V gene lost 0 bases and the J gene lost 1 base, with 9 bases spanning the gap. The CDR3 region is CASSLALGRNTEAFF. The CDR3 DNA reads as TGTGCCAGCAGCTTAGCGCTCGGGAGGAACACTGAAGCTTTCTTT.

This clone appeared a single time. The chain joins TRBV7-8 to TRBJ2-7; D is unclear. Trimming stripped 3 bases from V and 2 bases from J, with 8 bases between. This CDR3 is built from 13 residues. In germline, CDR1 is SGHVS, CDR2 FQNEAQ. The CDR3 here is CASSFAGTYEQYF. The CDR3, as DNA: TGTGCCAGCAGCTTCGCAGGAACCTACGAGCAGTACTTC.

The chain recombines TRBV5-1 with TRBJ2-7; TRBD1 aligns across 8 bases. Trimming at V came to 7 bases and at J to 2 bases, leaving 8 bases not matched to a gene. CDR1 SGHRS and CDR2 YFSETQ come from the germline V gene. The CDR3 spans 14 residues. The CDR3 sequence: CASGQGFPPYEQYF. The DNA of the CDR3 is TGCGCCAGCGGACAGGGATTTCCTCCCTACGAGCAGTACTTC.

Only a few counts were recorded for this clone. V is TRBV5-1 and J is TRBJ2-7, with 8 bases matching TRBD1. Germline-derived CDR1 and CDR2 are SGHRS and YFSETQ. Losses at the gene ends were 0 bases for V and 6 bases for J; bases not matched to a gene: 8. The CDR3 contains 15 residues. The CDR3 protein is CASSLGGGTGSEQYF. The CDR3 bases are TGCGCCAGCAGCTTGGGTGGGGGGACAGGTTCCGAGCAGTACTTC.

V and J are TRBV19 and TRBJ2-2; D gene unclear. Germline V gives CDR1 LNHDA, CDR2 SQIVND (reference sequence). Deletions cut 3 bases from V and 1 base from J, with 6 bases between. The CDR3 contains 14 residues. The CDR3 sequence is CASSMNRNTGELFF. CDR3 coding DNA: TGTGCCAGTAGTATGAACAGGAACACCGGGGAGCTGTTTTTT.

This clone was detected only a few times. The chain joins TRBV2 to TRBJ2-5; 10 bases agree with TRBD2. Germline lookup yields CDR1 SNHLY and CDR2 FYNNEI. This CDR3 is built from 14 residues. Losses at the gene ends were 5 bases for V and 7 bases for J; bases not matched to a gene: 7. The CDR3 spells CASSLAGGRATQYF. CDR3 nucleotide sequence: TGTGCCAGCAGTTTAGCGGGGGGCCGGGCGACCCAGTACTTC.

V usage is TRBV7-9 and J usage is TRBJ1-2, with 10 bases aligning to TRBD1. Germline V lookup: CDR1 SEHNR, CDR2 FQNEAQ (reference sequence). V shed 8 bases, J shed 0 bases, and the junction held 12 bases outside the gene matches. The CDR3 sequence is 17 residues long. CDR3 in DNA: TGTGCCAGCGATGGGGGACAGGGGAGGGACCCTAACTATGGCTACACCTTC. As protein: CASDGGQGRDPNYGYTF.

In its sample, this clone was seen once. CDR3 loop: CASSLGTGGTGELFF. The CDR3 region has the DNA TGTGCCAGCAGTTTAGGGACAGGGGGGACCGGGGAGCTGTTTTTT. The rearrangement uses TRBV27 and TRBJ2-2; 11 positions match TRBD1. With 2 bases clipped from V and 5 bases from J, the junction kept 1 base outside the gene matches. From germline, CDR1 is MNHEY and CDR2 SMNVEV (reference sequence). The CDR3 has 15 amino acids.

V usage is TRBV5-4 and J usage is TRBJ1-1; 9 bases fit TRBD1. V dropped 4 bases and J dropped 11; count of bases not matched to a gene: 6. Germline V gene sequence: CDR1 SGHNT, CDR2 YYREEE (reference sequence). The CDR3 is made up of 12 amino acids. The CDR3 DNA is TGTGCCAGCAGCCCCGGGACAGGGACGGCTTTCTTT. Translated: CASSPGTGTAFF.

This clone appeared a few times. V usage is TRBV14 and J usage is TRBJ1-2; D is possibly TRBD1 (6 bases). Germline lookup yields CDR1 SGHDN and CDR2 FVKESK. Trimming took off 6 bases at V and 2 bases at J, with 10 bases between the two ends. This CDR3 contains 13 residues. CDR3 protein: CASRSGANYGYTF. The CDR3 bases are TGTGCCAGCAGATCAGGGGCCAACTATGGCTACACCTTC.

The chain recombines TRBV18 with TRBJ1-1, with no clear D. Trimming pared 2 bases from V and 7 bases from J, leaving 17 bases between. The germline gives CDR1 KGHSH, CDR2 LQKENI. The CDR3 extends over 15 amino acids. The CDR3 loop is CASSPGQTLSNEAFF. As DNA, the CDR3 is TGTGCCAGCTCACCAGGGCAAACCCTTTCCAATGAAGCTTTCTTT.

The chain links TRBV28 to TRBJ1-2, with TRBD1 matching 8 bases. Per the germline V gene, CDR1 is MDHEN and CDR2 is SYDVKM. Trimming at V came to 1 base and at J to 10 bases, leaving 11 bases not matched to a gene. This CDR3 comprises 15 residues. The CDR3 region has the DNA TGTGCCAGCAGTTTATACGACAGGGGCTTTACAGTCTACACCTTC. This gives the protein CASSLYDRGFTVYTF.

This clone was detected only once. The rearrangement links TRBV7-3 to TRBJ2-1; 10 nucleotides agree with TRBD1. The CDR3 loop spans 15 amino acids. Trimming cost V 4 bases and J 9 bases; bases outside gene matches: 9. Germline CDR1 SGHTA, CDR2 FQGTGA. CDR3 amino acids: CASSSQGTGAAEQFF. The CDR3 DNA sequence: TGTGCCAGCAGCTCCCAGGGGACAGGGGCGGCTGAGCAGTTCTTC.

CDR3 in amino acids: CASSSGTLAEKLFF. In DNA, the CDR3 is TGTGCCAGCAGTTCGGGGACACTCGCCGAAAAACTGTTTTTT. This chain uses TRBV28 with TRBJ1-4; perhaps TRBD1 as D (6 bases). This CDR3 region has 14 residues. Trimming shortened V by 4 bases and J by 8 bases, and 14 bases separated the two germline ends. Germline V CDR1 and CDR2: MDHEN, SYDVKM.

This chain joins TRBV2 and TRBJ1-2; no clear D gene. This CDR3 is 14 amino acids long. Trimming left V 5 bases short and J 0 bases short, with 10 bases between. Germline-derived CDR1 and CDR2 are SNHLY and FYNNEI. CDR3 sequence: CASSPRPANYGYTF. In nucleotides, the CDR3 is TGTGCCAGCAGTCCGAGGCCAGCTAACTATGGCTACACCTTC. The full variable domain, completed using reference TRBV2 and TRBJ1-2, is EPEVTQTPSHQVTQMGQEVILRCVPISNHLYFYWYRQILGQKVEFLVSFYNNEISEKSEIFDDQFSVERPDGSNFTLKIRSTKLEDSAMYFCASSPRPANYGYTFGSGTRLTVV.

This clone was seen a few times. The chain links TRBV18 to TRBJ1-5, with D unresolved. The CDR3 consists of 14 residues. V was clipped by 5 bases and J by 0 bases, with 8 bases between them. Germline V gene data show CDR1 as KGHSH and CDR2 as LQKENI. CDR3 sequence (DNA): TGTGCCAGCTCAGAGGGTAATAGCAATCAGCCCCAGCATTTT. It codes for CASSEGNSNQPQHF.

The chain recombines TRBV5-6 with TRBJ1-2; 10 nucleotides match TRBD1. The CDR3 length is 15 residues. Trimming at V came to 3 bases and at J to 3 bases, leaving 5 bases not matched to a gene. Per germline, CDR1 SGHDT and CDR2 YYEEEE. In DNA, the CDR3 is TGTGCCAGCAGCTCCTGGACAGGGGGTGACTATGGCTACACCTTC. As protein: CASSSWTGGDYGYTF. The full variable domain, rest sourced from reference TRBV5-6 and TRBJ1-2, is DAGVTQSPTHLIKTRGQQVTLRCSPKSGHDTVSWYQQALGQGPQFIFQYYEEEERQRGNFPDRFSGHQFPNYSSELNVNALLLGDSALYLCASSSWTGGDYGYTFGSGTRLTVV.

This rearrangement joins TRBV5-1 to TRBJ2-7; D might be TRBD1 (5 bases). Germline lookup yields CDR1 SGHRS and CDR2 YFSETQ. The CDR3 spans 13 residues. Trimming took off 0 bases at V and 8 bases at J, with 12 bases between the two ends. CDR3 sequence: CASSLGVQDQQYF. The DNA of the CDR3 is TGCGCCAGCAGCTTGGGGGTACAGGACCAGCAGTACTTC.

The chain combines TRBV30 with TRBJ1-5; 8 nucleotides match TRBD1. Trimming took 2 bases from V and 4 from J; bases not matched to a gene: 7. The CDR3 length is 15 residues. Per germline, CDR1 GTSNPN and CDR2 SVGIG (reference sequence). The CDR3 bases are TGTGCCTGGAGTTCCGACAGGGGACTTAATCAGCCCCAGCATTTT. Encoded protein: CAWSSDRGLNQPQHF.

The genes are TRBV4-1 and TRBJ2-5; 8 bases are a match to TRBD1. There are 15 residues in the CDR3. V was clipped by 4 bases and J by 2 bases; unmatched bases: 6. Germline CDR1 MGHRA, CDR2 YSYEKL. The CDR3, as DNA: TGCGCCAGCAGCCCCCGACAGGGGTGGCAAGAGACCCAGTACTTC. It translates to CASSPRQGWQETQYF.

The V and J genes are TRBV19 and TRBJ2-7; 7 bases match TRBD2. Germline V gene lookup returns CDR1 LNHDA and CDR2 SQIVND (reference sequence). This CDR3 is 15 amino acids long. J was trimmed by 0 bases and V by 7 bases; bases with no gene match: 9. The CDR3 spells CASTRTSSISYEQYF. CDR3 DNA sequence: TGTGCCAGTACCCGGACTAGTTCCATCTCCTACGAGCAGTACTTC.

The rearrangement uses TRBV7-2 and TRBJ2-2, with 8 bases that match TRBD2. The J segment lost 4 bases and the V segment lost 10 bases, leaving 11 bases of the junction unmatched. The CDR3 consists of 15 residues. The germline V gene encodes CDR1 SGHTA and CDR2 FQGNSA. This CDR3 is CANSRGGPPTGELFF. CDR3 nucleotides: TGTGCCAACTCGCGCGGGGGGCCCCCCACCGGGGAGCTGTTTTTT.

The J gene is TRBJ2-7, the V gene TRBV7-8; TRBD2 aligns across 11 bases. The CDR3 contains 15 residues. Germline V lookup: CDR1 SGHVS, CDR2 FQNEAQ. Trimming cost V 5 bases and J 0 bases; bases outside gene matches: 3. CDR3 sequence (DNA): TGTGCCAGCAGCCAGGGGACTAGCGGCTCCTACGAGCAGTACTTC. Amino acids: CASSQGTSGSYEQYF.

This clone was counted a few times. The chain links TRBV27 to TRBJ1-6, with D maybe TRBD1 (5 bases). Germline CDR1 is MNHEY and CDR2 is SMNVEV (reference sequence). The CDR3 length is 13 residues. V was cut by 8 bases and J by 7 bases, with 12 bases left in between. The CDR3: CASGRAQNSPLHF. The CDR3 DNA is TGTGCCAGCGGCAGGGCCCAAAATTCACCCCTCCACTTT.

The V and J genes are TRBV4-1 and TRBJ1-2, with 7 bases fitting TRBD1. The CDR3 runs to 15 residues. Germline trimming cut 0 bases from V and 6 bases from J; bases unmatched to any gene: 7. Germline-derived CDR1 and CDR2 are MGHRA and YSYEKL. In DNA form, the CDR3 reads TGCGCCAGCAGCCAAGATCGGTGGGGGACAGATGGCTACACCTTC. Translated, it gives CASSQDRWGTDGYTF.

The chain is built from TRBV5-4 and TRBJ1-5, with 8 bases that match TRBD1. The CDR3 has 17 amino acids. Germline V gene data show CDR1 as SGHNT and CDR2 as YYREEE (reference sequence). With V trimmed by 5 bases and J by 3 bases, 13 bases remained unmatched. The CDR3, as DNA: TGTGCCAGCAGTATATTCCAGGGGGCGACGACCAATCAGCCCCAGCATTTT. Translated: CASSIFQGATTNQPQHF.

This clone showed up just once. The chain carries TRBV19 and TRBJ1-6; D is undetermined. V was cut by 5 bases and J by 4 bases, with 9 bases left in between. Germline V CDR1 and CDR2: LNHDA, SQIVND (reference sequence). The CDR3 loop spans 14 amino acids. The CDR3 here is CASSQQVYNSPLHF. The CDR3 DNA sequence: TGTGCCAGTAGTCAGCAGGTTTATAATTCACCCCTCCACTTT.

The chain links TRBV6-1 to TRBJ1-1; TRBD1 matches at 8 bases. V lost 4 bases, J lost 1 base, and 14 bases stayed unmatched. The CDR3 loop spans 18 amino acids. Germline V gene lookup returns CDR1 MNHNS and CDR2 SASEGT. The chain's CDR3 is CASSGQRLDRARNTEAFF. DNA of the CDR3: TGTGCCAGCAGTGGTCAGAGACTGGACAGGGCAAGGAACACTGAAGCTTTCTTT.

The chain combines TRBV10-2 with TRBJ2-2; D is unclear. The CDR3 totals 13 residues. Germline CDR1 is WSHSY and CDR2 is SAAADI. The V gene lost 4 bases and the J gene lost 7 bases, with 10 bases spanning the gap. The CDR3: CASSGVKNGELFF. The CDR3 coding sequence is TGCGCCAGCAGTGGAGTGAAAAACGGGGAGCTGTTTTTT.